The rows below give T cell receptor beta chains drawn from one sample of a study of CD8 T cells in ankylosing spondylitis. One entry per CDR3 protein, called by TCRdb with MiXCR from the 5' RACE reads. The sample carries about 700,000 distinct CDR3 sequences, roughly 20% recorded once. Sequenced material: blood, either unsorted or a sorted T cell fraction (not recorded which). The receptors shown here come from a male donor with ankylosing spondylitis. CDR3s include the opening cysteine and the closing phenylalanine or tryptophan. The order of the fields is V gene, D gene, J gene, clone size, CDR3 protein, CDR3 DNA. D genes are given only for firm matches. Only part of the rows carry a size: once, few, many, or a class if the clone is expanded.

TRBV10-3	NA	TRBJ2-7	few	CAIRRDDSYEQYF	TGTGCCATCAGGAGAGACGATTCCTACGAGCAGTACTTC
TRBV3-1	NA	TRBJ1-3	NA	CASSRGFGNTIYF	TGTGCCAGCAGTCGAGGGTTTGGAAACACCATATATTTT
TRBV7-8	NA	TRBJ1-4	NA	CASSLDHWGGDEKLFF	TGTGCCAGCAGCTTAGATCATTGGGGGGGAGATGAAAAACTGTTTTTT
TRBV5-1	NA	TRBJ2-3	NA	CASSLEASQADTQYF	TGCGCCAGCAGCTTGGAAGCGTCCCAAGCAGATACGCAGTATTTT
TRBV10-3	TRBD2	TRBJ2-7	NA	CAISRTSGSYEQYF	TGTGCCATCAGCAGGACTAGCGGCTCCTACGAGCAGTACTTC
TRBV20-1	NA	TRBJ2-2	NA	CSAPWVEGTGELFF	TGCAGTGCCCCTTGGGTAGAGGGCACCGGGGAGCTGTTTTTT
TRBV12-3/TRBV12-4	NA	TRBJ2-7	few	CASSLRDLGGYEQYF	TGTGCCAGCAGTTTAAGGGATCTTGGGGGGTACGAGCAGTACTTC
TRBV9	TRBD2	TRBJ2-7	few	CASSSPVGGGSYEQYF	TGTGCCAGCAGCTCCCCGGTGGGCGGGGGGTCCTACGAGCAGTACTTC
TRBV4-2	NA	TRBJ2-4	NA	CASSQDSSLAKNIQYF	TGTGCCAGCAGCCAAGATTCTTCTCTAGCCAAAAACATTCAGTACTTC
TRBV15	TRBD2	TRBJ2-7	few	CATSRAGASGTYEQYF	TGTGCCACCAGCAGAGCGGGTGCTAGCGGTACCTACGAGCAGTACTTC
TRBV5-5	NA	TRBJ2-6	few	CASSLATGSSGANVLTF	TGTGCCAGCAGCTTGGCAACAGGGAGCTCTGGGGCCAACGTCCTGACTTTC
TRBV29-1	NA	TRBJ2-7	NA	CSIRSPLATEQYF	TGCAGCATCCGGAGTCCCCTAGCAACCGAGCAGTACTTC
TRBV6-2/TRBV6-3	NA	TRBJ2-2	NA	CASSYSARGNTGELFF	TGTGCCAGCAGTTACTCCGCCAGGGGAAACACCGGGGAGCTGTTTTTT
TRBV12-3/TRBV12-4	TRBD1	TRBJ1-1	few	CASRKDRGMNTEAFF	TGTGCCAGCAGGAAGGACAGGGGAATGAACACTGAAGCTTTCTTT
TRBV5-1	TRBD1	TRBJ2-3	NA	CASSLEGGDYTDTQYF	TGCGCCAGCAGCTTGGAAGGGGGCGACTACACAGATACGCAGTATTTT